This record concerns one T cell receptor (beta chain) sequence. This entry belongs to a study of human T cells and chemical hapten exposure. TCRdb ran MiXCR on the RACE reads and lists one entry per CDR3 protein. The sample contains tens of thousands of distinct CDR3 sequences, 11% of which appear only once. Trimming cost V 6 bases and J 3 bases; bases outside gene matches: 2. This CDR3 spans 12 amino acids. The V gene's germline CDR1 is MNHEY and CDR2 SMNVEV (reference sequence). Time point meaning: pre-sensitization, week 0. Treatment here: therapeutic diphenylcyclopropenone sensitization with weekly scalp DPC.

Sequenced here: whole blood, sampled in connection with sensitization to the hapten diphenylcyclopropenone (DPC). J is TRBJ2-7 and V is TRBV27; TRBD1 agrees at 7 bases. The sequence came from a woman aged 40 to 55 with alopecia areata. Some clones in this sample may be carry-over from other donors' samples. For the CDR3, the DNA is TGTGCCAGCAGCAGACAGGGCTACGAGCAGTACTTC. As protein: CASSRQGYEQYF.